This record looks at one T cell receptor (beta chain) sequence and its context. The antigen is not known. The CDR3 covers 15 residues. The J segment lost 11 bases and the V segment lost 2 bases, leaving 9 bases of the junction unmatched. From germline, CDR1 is SGDLS and CDR2 YYNGEE. As to time point: week 5, during vaccination. In every dose of vaccine, 300 ug of mutant IDH1 20-mer peptide was given alongside topical imiquimod. There were new WHO grade 3 or 4 astrocytomas in the donors, and these were IDH1-mutant and ATRX-lost. The data were produced by immunoSEQ multiplex PCR, yet TCRdb's version contains in-frame clones alone and is incomplete. The sample yields approximately 80,000 clones, more than 85% seen once. This entry is derived from a study of a mutant IDH1 vaccine in newly diagnosed glioma. Study overall: Treated patients comprised 62.5% males and roughly 40% females, mean age about 38 years.

Study conclusions and caveats: Vaccine-induced immune responses were detected in over 90% of patients.

The sample in question was PBMCs, obtained from a glioma patient whose treatment included an IDH1 peptide vaccine. The chain joins TRBV9 to TRBJ2-1; 11 bases are shared with TRBD2. This TCR was sampled from a woman between 50 and 59 years old with glioma. The CDR3 loop is CASSVSGRDGGKQFF. DNA for the CDR3: TGTGCCAGCAGCGTTAGCGGGAGGGACGGGGGTAAGCAGTTCTTC.